Listed below are T cell receptor beta chains from one sample, sequenced in a study of shared clonotypes between healthy human individuals. TCRdb keeps only in-frame clones here, not all; method: immunoSEQ multiplex PCR. The top ten clones hold approximately 1.2% of a sample with some 2,000,000 clones, approximately 94% of them seen once. Sequenced sample: naive CD8+ T cells sorted from blood. These TCRs come from a young man in good health. CDR3s include the opening cysteine and the closing phenylalanine or tryptophan. Fields, in order: J gene, clone size, V gene, D gene, CDR3 DNA, CDR3 protein. The D gene is left open where the match is weak. Size values are once, few and many counts, or a class for expanded clones, and some rows have none.

TRBJ1-4 . TRBV4-1 TRBD1 TGCGCCAGCCGACCCGTACCGGGACAGGGAGTTGCAACTAATGAAAAACTGTTTTTT CASRPVPGQGVATNEKLFF
TRBJ1-1 . TRBV6-5 TRBD1 TGTGCCAGCAGTCCCTCCCCGACAGGGGCCCTTGAAGCTTTCTTT CASSPSPTGALEAFF
TRBJ1-2 . TRBV7-2 . TGTGCCAGCAGCCTAGACCCAGGGGATTTCTATGGCTACACCTTC CASSLDPGDFYGYTF
TRBJ2-3 . TRBV11-2 TRBD2 TGTGCCAGCAGCTTATTGACTAGCGGGGGGAGCACAGATACGCAGTATTTT CASSLLTSGGSTDTQYF
TRBJ1-2 . TRBV19 TRBD1 TGTGCCAGTACTAAAACGACAGGGGGAGGCTATGGCTACACCTTC CASTKTTGGGYGYTF
TRBJ2-3 . TRBV7-9 TRBD1 TGTGCCAGCAGCCACCGGGACAGGGGCACAGATACGCAGTATTTT CASSHRDRGTDTQYF
TRBJ2-7 . TRBV5-6 . TGTGCCAGCAGTCAACTTCCCCCCAGGCCCTACGAGCAGTACTTC CASSQLPPRPYEQYF
TRBJ2-7 . TRBV27 . TGTGCCAGCAGTTTGGGCGAGCTCTACGAGCAGTACTTC CASSLGELYEQYF
TRBJ2-1 . TRBV10-2 TRBD2 TGCGCCAGCAGTGAGGTGGGACTATGGGACAATGAGCAGTTCTTC CASSEVGLWDNEQFF
TRBJ2-5 . TRBV6-4 TRBD2 TGTGCCAGCAGTACTAGCGGGATGGCCCCCTCGCAAGAGACCCAGTACTTC CASSTSGMAPSQETQYF
TRBJ2-7 . TRBV7-9 . TGTGCCAGCAGCTTAGTGTCAGGGGGGGACGAGCAGTACTTC CASSLVSGGDEQYF
TRBJ2-5 . TRBV30 TRBD2 TGTGCCTGGGACCGTAGCGGGGGGGCCGGTGAGACCCAGTACTTC CAWDRSGGAGETQYF
TRBJ2-1 . TRBV11-2 TRBD1 TGTGCCAGCAGCTCTACACCACAGGGGAGCTCCTACAATGAGCAGTTCTTC CASSSTPQGSSYNEQFF
TRBJ1-1 . TRBV4-3 . TGCGCCAGCAGCCAAGAGGGCCACACTGAAGCTTTCTTT CASSQEGHTEAFF
TRBJ1-2 . TRBV6-4 . TGTGCCAGCAGTGACCCATTCGCGGGCTACACCTTC CASSDPFAGYTF
TRBJ2-1 . TRBV28 . TGTGCCAGCCTGGACCGAAGCTCCTACAATGAGCAGTTCTTC CASLDRSSYNEQFF
TRBJ1-2 few TRBV6-5 . TGTGCCAGTTGGGAGGGCGATGGCTACACCTTC CASWEGDGYTF
TRBJ2-3 . TRBV2 . TGTGCCAGCAGTGACGCTGGGGTGTGGGGCACAGATACGCAGTATTTT CASSDAGVWGTDTQYF
TRBJ2-2 . TRBV4-3 . TGCGCCAGCAGCCTCTCGGGGCGTACGACGAACACCGGGGAGCTGTTTTTT CASSLSGRTTNTGELFF
TRBJ2-3 . TRBV7-9 TRBD1 TGTGCCAGCACCACTCCCCGGACAGGGGACACAGATACGCAGTATTTT CASTTPRTGDTDTQYF
TRBJ2-1 . TRBV11-2 . TGTGCCAGCAGCTTAGATTTGGGGGGGCTAAACTCCTACAATGAGCAGTTCTTC CASSLDLGGLNSYNEQFF
TRBJ2-3 . TRBV18 . TGTGCCAGCTCACCACCGCGCGGGACGAGCACAGATACGCAGTATTTT CASSPPRGTSTDTQYF
TRBJ2-5 . TRBV10-2 TRBD2 TGCGCCAGCGCCCGACTAGCGGGGGGAGCGTGGACCCAGTACTTC CASARLAGGAWTQYF
TRBJ2-7 . TRBV6-6 TRBD1 TGTGCCAGCAGTTTCCCCGGGACAGACCTCTCCTACGAGCAGTACTTC CASSFPGTDLSYEQYF
TRBJ1-2 . TRBV6-5 . TGTGCCAGCAGACCAGACGGAGCTAACTATGGCTACACCTTC CASRPDGANYGYTF
TRBJ2-3 . TRBV7-3 . TGTGCCAGCAGCCAATCAGGAGCAGATACGCAGTATTTT CASSQSGADTQYF
TRBJ2-5 . TRBV4-1 . TGCGCCAGCAGCCACGGCTCGCTGGAGGAGACCCAGTACTTC CASSHGSLEETQYF
TRBJ2-4 . TRBV7-8 . TGTGCCAGCAGCCTCGCTGGGGGGAACATTCAGTACTTC CASSLAGGNIQYF
TRBJ2-7 . TRBV13 TRBD2 TGTGCCAGCAGCTCCAGCGGGATCCTATACGAGCAGTACTTC CASSSSGILYEQYF
TRBJ1-4 few TRBV4-1 . TGCGCCAGCAGCCAAATGACTCTCACCGGGGAAAAACTGTTTTTT CASSQMTLTGEKLFF
TRBJ1-4 . TRBV6-6 TRBD1 TGTGCCAGCACGTGGGGACAGGGGGGCCCCACCGAAAAACTGTTTTTT CASTWGQGGPTEKLFF
TRBJ2-7 . TRBV6-5 . TGTGCCAGCAGTTACGACGGAACCGCCTACTACGAGCAGTACTTC CASSYDGTAYYEQYF
TRBJ2-7 . TRBV27 TRBD2 TGTGCCAGCAGCCTTGGGAGCGGGAGAGGTTACGAGCAGTACTTC CASSLGSGRGYEQYF
TRBJ2-7 . TRBV5-4 . TGTGCCAGCAGCGGGACGGAAGGAAGGGACGAGCAGTACTTC CASSGTEGRDEQYF
TRBJ2-7 . TRBV4-1 TRBD2 TGCGCCAGCAGCCAAGTCACTAGCGGCTTTAACAACGAGCAGTACTTC CASSQVTSGFNNEQYF
TRBJ2-7 once TRBV7-9 TRBD2 TGTGCCAGCAGCCCAGCGGGGGGCTCCTACGAGCAGTACTTC CASSPAGGSYEQYF
TRBJ1-5 . TRBV6-1 . TGTGCCAGCAGTGAGACTCCGCAGTTTCTGGACAATCAGCCCCAGCATTTT CASSETPQFLDNQPQHF
TRBJ2-2 . TRBV2 . TGTGCCAGCAGTGGCCCCGTTGCAGGGGACACCGGGGAGCTGTTTTTT CASSGPVAGDTGELFF
TRBJ2-7 . TRBV27 . TGTGCCAGCAGTTCTCACGGATCCTCCTACGAGCAGTACTTC CASSSHGSSYEQYF
TRBJ2-1 . TRBV27 . TGTGCCAGCAGTTTCCCCTCGGGCAATGAGCAGTTCTTC CASSFPSGNEQFF
TRBJ1-5 . TRBV27 . TGTGCCAGCAGTGCGGGGAGCAATCAGCCCCAGCATTTT CASSAGSNQPQHF